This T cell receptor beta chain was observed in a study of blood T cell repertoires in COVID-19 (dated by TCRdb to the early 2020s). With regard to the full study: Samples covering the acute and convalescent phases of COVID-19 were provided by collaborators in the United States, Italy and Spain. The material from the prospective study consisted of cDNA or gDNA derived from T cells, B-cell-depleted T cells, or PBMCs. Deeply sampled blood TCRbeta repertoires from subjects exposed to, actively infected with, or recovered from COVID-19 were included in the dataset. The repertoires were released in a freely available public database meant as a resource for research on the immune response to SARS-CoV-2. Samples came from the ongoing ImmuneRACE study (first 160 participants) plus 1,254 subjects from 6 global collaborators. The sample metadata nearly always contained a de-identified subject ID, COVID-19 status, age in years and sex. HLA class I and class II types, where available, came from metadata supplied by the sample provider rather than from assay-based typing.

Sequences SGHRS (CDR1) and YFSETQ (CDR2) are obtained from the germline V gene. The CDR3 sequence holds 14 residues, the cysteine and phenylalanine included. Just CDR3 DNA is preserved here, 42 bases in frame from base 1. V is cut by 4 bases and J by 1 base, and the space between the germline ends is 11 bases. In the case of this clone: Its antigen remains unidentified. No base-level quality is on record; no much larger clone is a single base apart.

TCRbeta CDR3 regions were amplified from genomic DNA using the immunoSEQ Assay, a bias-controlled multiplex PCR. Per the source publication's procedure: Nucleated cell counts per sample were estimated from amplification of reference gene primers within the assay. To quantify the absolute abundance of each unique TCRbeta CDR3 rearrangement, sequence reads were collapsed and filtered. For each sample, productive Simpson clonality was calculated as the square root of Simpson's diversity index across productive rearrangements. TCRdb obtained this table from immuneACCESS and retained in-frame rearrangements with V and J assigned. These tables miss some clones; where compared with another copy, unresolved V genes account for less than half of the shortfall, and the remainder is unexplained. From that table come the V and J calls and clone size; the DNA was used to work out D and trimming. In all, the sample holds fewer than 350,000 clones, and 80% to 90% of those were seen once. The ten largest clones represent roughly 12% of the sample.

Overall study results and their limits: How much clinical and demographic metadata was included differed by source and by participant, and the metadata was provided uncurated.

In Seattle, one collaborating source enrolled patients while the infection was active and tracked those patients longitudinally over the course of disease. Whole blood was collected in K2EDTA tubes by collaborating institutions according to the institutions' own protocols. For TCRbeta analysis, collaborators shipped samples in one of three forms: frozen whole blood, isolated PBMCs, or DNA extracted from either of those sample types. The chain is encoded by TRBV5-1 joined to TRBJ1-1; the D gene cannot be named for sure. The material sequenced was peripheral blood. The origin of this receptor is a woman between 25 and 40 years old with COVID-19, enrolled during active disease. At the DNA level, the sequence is TGCGCCAGCAGCCTTTACACAGAGAACACTGAAGCTTTCTTT. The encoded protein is CASSLYTENTEAFF.